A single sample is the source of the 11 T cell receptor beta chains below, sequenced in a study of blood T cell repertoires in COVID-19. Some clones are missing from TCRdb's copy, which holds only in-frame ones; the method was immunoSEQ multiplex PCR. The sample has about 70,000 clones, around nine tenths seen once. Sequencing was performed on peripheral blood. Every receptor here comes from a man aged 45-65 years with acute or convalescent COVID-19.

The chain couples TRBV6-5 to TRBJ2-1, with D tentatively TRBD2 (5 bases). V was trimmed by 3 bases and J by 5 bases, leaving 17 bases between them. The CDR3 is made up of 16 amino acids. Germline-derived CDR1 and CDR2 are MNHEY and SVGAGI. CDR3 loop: CASSYSSGSRDNEQFF. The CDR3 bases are TGTGCCAGCAGTTATTCCTCGGGCTCGAGGGACAATGAGCAGTTCTTC.

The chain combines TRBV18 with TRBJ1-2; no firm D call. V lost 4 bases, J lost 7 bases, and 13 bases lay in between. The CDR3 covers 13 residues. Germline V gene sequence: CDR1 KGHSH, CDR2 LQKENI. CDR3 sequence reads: CASSLEGVLGYTF. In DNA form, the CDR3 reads TGTGCCAGCTCACTGGAGGGAGTCCTTGGCTACACCTTC.

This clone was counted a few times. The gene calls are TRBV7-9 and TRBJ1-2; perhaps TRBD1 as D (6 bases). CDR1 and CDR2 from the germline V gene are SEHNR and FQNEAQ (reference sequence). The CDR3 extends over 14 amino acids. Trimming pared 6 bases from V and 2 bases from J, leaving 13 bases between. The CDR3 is CASSSKTGNYGYTF. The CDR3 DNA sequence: TGTGCCAGCAGTTCCAAGACAGGAAACTATGGCTACACCTTC.

CDR3 in DNA: TGTGCCAGCAGCTTAGGGCCTACAGGGGGGGGTGAGCAGTTCTTC. It specifies CASSLGPTGGGEQFF. The rearrangement uses TRBV7-2 and TRBJ2-1; D is possibly TRBD1 (8 bases). The germline CDR1 and CDR2 sequences are SGHTA and FQGNSA. This CDR3 region has 15 residues. Trimming cost V 1 base and J 9 bases, with 16 bases left between them.

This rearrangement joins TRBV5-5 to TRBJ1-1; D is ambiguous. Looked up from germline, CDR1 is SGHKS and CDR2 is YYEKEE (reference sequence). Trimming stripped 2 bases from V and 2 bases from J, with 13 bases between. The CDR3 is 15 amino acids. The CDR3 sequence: CASSFYPVKNTEAFF. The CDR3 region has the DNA TGTGCCAGCAGCTTCTATCCGGTGAAAAACACTGAAGCTTTCTTT.

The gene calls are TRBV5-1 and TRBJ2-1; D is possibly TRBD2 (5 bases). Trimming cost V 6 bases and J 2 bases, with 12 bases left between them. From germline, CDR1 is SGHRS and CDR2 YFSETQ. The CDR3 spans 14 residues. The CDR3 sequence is CASKETTAYNEQFF. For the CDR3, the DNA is TGCGCCAGCAAGGAGACTACTGCCTACAATGAGCAGTTCTTC.

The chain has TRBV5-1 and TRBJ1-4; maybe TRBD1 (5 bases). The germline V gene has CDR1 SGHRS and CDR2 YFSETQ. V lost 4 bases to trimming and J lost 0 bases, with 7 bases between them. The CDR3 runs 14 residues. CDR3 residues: CASSRTPTNEKLFF. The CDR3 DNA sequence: TGCGCCAGCAGCCGGACACCAACTAATGAAAAACTGTTTTTT.

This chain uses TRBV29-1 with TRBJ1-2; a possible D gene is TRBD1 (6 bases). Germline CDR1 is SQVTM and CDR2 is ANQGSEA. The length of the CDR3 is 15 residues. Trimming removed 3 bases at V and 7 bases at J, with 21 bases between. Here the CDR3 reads CSVEVRDTARGGYTF. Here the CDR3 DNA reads TGCAGCGTTGAGGTCCGGGACACCGCCCGCGGTGGCTACACCTTC.

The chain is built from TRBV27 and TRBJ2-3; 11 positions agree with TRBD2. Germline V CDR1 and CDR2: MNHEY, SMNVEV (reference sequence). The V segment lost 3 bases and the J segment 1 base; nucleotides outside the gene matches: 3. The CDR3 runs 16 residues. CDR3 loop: CASSFSGGARTDTQYF. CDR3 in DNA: TGTGCCAGCAGTTTTAGCGGGGGGGCTCGCACAGATACGCAGTATTTT.

The CDR3 sequence is CASSEGGQVFSYEQYV. CDR3 nucleotide sequence: TGTGCCAGCAGTGAAGGGGGGCAAGTTTTCTCCTACGAGCAGTACGTC. The chain uses TRBV6-1 and TRBJ2-7, with D possibly TRBD1 on 6 matching bases. This CDR3 comprises 16 residues. From germline, CDR1 is MNHNS and CDR2 SASEGT. Trimming cost V 1 base and J 0 bases, with 13 bases left between them.

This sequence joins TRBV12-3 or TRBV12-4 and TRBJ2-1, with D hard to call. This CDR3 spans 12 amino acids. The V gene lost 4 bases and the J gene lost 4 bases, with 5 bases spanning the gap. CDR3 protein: CASSSPYNEQFF. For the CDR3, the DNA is TGTGCCAGCAGTTCCCCGTACAATGAGCAGTTCTTC.